The TCR beta chain described here comes from a study of blood T cell repertoires in COVID-19. Turning to the study itself: Specimens from acute and convalescent COVID-19 originated in the United States, Italy and Spain. The analysed material was cDNA or gDNA that came from T cells, B-cell-depleted T cells, or PBMCs.

Germline loops: CDR1 SQVTM, CDR2 ANQGSEA. The CDR3 sequence is 12 residues long. With V trimmed by 4 bases and J by 7 bases, 3 bases remained unmatched. Per the study methods: Counts of nucleated cells, estimated from reference gene primer amplification, were obtained. The assay was immunoSEQ multiplex PCR, and TCRdb's table has in-frame clones only and misses some. V, J and clone size are taken as reported in that table, and D and trimming were inferred from the DNA itself. The data contain around 120,000 clones, around four fifths of them singletons. Sequencing was carried out using peripheral blood. This TCR was recovered from a human donor in a cohort sampled during active COVID-19. The J gene is TRBJ1-2, the V gene TRBV29-1, with 10 nucleotides matching TRBD1. CDR3 region: CSVGQGARGYTF. For the CDR3, the DNA is TGCAGCGTTGGACAGGGGGCGCGTGGCTACACCTTC.